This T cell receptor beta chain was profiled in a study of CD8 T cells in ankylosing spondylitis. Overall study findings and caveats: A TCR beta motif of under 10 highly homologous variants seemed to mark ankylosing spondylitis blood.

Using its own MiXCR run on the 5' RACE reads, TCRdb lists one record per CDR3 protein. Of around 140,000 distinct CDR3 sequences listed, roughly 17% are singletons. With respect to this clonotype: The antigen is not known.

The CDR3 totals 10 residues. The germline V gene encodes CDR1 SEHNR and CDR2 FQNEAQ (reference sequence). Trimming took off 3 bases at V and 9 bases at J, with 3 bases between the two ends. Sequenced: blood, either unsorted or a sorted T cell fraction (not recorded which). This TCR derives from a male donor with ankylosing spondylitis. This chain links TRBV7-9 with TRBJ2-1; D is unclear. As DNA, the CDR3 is TGTGCCAGCAGCTTTGCTGAGCAGTTCTTC. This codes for CASSFAEQFF. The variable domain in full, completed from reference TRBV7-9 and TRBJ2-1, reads DTGVSQNPRHKITKRGQNVTFRCDPISEHNRLYWYRQTLGQGPEFLTYFQNEAQLEKSRLLSDRFSAERPKGSFSTLEIQRTEQGDSAMYLCASSFAEQFFGPGTRLTVL.